The entry below describes one T cell receptor (beta chain). The antigen it binds to is not known. Per-nucleotide qualities are absent, and no much larger clonotype sits a single base away. This sample is drawn from a study of vaccination effects on CD4 cells after COVID-19 (dated by TCRdb to between 2021 and 2024). Regarding the complete study: Two doses of either the BNT162b2 or the mRNA-1273 mRNA SARS-CoV-2 vaccine were administered to participants. In the study, cultures from other donors were sequenced using the Oncomine TCR Beta short-read assay on an Illumina iSeq 100. Altogether, roughly 10 COVID-19 convalescent patients and 4 SARS-CoV-2-naive healthy vaccine recipients made up the full study. SARS-CoV-2 spike-specific CD4+ TCR repertoires were compared before and after mRNA vaccination in COVID-19 convalescent patients and in infection-naive vaccine recipients. Paper-wide results and their limitations: Among healthy vaccine recipients, nearly all vaccine-induced clones were SARS-CoV-2 mono-reactive, and only 1 of 255 was cross-reactive with common cold coronaviruses. Marked clonal contraction was observed in both infection-induced and vaccine-induced clones at late post-vaccination timepoints, consistent with waning T cell responses. The study was limited by a small number of convalescent patients and lacked early post-infection timepoints.

The germline V gene (reference sequence) gives CDR1 as LNHDA and CDR2 as SQIVND. Relative to germline, V is missing 4 bases and J is missing 7 bases, with 4 bases of the junction outside any gene match. The CDR3 covers 13 residues, taking in both the cysteine and the phenylalanine. Kept here is only the CDR3 DNA, which spans 39 bases and is read in frame from base 1. Library preparation used the immunoSEQ multiplex PCR assay. DNA from the CD4+ T cells that had been cultured and isolated underwent TCR beta CDR3 sequencing. From the authors' description of their analysis: Non-productive TCR sequences were discarded, and reads were trimmed to the CDR3 region, with only CDR3s of 7 or more amino acids retained. Antigen-specific clonotypes were identified with the MANAFEST web app by comparing expansion in peptide wells against reference cultures. To be called positive, a clone needed expansion at FDR<0.05 compared with the reference and with all other wells, an odds ratio greater than 5, and a frequency greater than 0.1% in two replicate wells. Cross-reactive clonotypes were defined as significantly expanded in SARS-CoV-2 spike wells and in at least one common cold coronavirus spike condition. Levenshtein distance calculated with the stringdist R package was used to assess CDR3 similarity, and unrooted trees were constructed with ape in R 3.6.1. In its TCRdb copy, this immuneACCESS table keeps in-frame sequences only and misses some clones. Where compared with another copy, unresolved V genes explain less than half of these, and the others have no known cause. The DNA gave D and trimming, while V, J and clone size come from that table. Present in this sample are about 20,000 clones, roughly four fifths of which were seen just once. The ten largest clones take up 15% to 20% of the sample.

To identify antigen-specific CD4+ T cell clonotypes by their expansion, the ViraFEST assay first stimulated PBMC with viral peptide pools and then applied TCR sequencing. After less than eleven days of culture, CD4+ T cells were isolated with the EasySep CD4+ T cell isolation kit. Healthy vaccine recipients had no prior SARS-CoV-2 infection, confirmed by negative nucleocapsid antibodies before and after vaccination. Over 1.5 million PBMC per well were cultured with 9 to 10 ug/ml peptides in IMDM containing approximately 4.7% human AB serum, around 9.7 IU/ml IL-2 and gentamicin. Half of the culture medium was replaced with fresh IL-2-containing medium on days 3 and 7. Unless noted otherwise, every peptide stimulation condition was cultured in triplicate wells. PBMC were separated from whole blood using Ficoll-Paque Plus gradient centrifugation and were then either cryopreserved at -140C or used fresh. The overlapping peptide pools covered the spike proteins of SARS-CoV-2 as well as those of the common cold coronaviruses HCoV-NL63, HCoV-OC43 and HCoV-229E. The QIAamp micro DNA kit was used to extract genomic DNA from the cultured CD4+ T cells.

The specimen comprised CD4+ T cells from PBMCs cultured with HCoV-NL63 spike peptides, sampled before COVID-19 vaccination. According to the study, the label for this sample's cell subset or site signals: HCoV-NL63 spike overlapping peptide pool stimulation. The receptor's source is a human donor who received a COVID-19 vaccine. Recombination joined TRBV19 with TRBJ1-5, with 7 bases in between that match TRBD1. The CDR3 reads as follows: CASSRQGGQPQHF. The sequenced DNA is TGTGCCAGTAGTAGACAGGGCGGGCAGCCCCAGCATTTT.